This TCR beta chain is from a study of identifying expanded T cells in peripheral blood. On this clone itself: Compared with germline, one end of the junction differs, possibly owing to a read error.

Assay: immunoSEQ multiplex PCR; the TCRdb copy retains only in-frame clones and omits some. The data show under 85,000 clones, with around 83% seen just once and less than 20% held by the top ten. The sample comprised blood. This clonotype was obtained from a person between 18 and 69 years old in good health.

The CDR3 sequence is CASSQGRERNNEQFF. CDR3 DNA sequence: TGTGCTAGCAGCCAGGGCAGGGAACGAAACAATGAGCAGTTCTTC. The chain is built from TRBV7-7 and TRBJ2-1; D may be TRBD1 (5 bases). Per the germline V gene, CDR1 is SSHAT and CDR2 is FNYEAQ (reference sequence). CDR3 length: 15 amino acids.